This paragraph covers one T cell receptor beta chain sequence. Its antigen is currently unknown. The junction departs from the called germline gene at one end, perhaps through a read error. The data were produced by immunoSEQ multiplex PCR, yet TCRdb's version contains in-frame clones alone and is incomplete. The repertoire holds approximately 2,500 clones, with almost 75% as singletons. The entry originates in a study of immune cell composition in non-small cell lung cancer. Whole-study results and caveats: Overall clonality, unlike maximal tumour-associated clone frequency, did not predict TIL reactivity. Smoking pack-years did not significantly correlate with tumour TCR-beta clonality. Approximately 79% of squamous and 30% to 40% of adenocarcinoma cases had tumour-associated clones >0.5%.

Normal lung sampling was at least 3 cm from the tumour, as distant as possible. Frozen unsorted single-cell suspensions supplied the genomic DNA. The CDR3 consists of 16 residues. Germline V gives CDR1 SGDLS, CDR2 YYNGEE. The receptor's source is a human donor with non-small cell lung cancer. The J gene is TRBJ1-2, the V gene TRBV9, with 7 nucleotides matching TRBD1. Sample: non-adjacent lung tissue. The CDR3 DNA is TGTGCCAGCAGCGTAGATGGACAGGCGGACGACTATGGCCACACCTTC. This sequence encodes CASSVDGQADDYGHTF.